These 8 T cell receptor beta chains came from one sample sequenced in a study of blood T cell repertoires in COVID-19. Sequencing was performed with immunoSEQ multiplex PCR; in TCRdb, only in-frame clones are kept and a portion is missing. The table includes 350,000 to 450,000 clones, around 87% detected once. The sample taken for sequencing was PBMCs or T cells enriched from blood (not recorded which). The receptors here all came from a man aged 30 to 39 who had recovered from COVID-19.

The chain joins TRBV7-9 to TRBJ1-1; no clear D gene. The CDR3 is 14 amino acids. The germline V gene encodes CDR1 SEHNR and CDR2 FQNEAQ (reference sequence). V shed 5 bases and J shed 2 bases, with 12 bases lying between them. CDR3: CASSPPRLNTEAFF. The DNA of the CDR3 is TGTGCCAGCAGCCCCCCGCGACTAAACACTGAAGCTTTCTTT.

The rearrangement links TRBV7-2 to TRBJ2-7; weak D call: TRBD2 (6 bases). Germline CDR1 reads SGHTA; CDR2 reads FQGNSA. V was shortened by 0 bases and J by 4 bases, with 19 bases between the two germline ends. This CDR3 spans 17 amino acids. The CDR3 loop is CASSLAQLTGRGYEQYF. The CDR3 region has the DNA TGTGCCAGCAGCTTAGCGCAATTAACCGGGAGAGGGTACGAGCAGTACTTC.

The rearrangement links TRBV19 to TRBJ1-6, with 9 bases that match TRBD1. In germline, CDR1 is LNHDA, CDR2 SQIVND (reference sequence). The CDR3 extends over 14 amino acids. J lost 7 bases, V lost 7 bases, and 5 bases had no gene match. The CDR3 region is CASMKTGGNSPLHF. Here the CDR3 DNA reads TGTGCCAGTATGAAGACAGGGGGGAATTCACCCCTCCACTTT.

V is TRBV30 and J is TRBJ2-7, with D perhaps matching TRBD1 (5 bases). CDR3 length: 14 amino acids. CDR1 and CDR2 (germline): GTSNPN, SVGIG (reference sequence). V was shortened by 3 bases and J by 3 bases, with 15 bases between the two germline ends. The CDR3 region is CAWRRTTGSYEQYF. In DNA form, the CDR3 reads TGTGCCTGGAGACGTACAACAGGTAGCTACGAGCAGTACTTC.

The rearrangement links TRBV28 to TRBJ2-5, with TRBD1 matching over 10 bases. There are 16 residues in the CDR3. Germline V lookup: CDR1 MDHEN, CDR2 SYDVKM. Germline trimming cut 6 bases from V and 6 bases from J; bases unmatched to any gene: 13. Here the CDR3 DNA reads TGTGCCAGCAGCCGCGGCGGGGACAGGGGTTTACAGACCCAGTACTTC. It codes for CASSRGGDRGLQTQYF.

The chain recombines TRBV10-3 with TRBJ2-7, with a tentative D call TRBD1 (6 bases). The V and J ends lost 8 bases and 1 base respectively, with 18 bases between them. This CDR3 is built from 15 residues. Germline CDR1 is ENHRY and CDR2 is SYGVKD. As DNA, the CDR3 is TGTGCCATCTCTATGGGGGCCGTGGTATCCTACGAGCAGTACTTC. It codes for CAISMGAVVSYEQYF.

The chain carries TRBV7-6 and TRBJ1-2; the match to TRBD1 covers 9 bases. Germline assignment: CDR1 SGHVS and CDR2 FNYEAQ. The CDR3 is made up of 17 amino acids. Germline trimming cut 1 base from V and 4 bases from J; bases unmatched to any gene: 10. The CDR3 DNA is TGTGCCAGCAGCTTAGGGGTACCGGGACAGGGAAGCTATGGCTACACCTTC. Protein product: CASSLGVPGQGSYGYTF.

This clone was detected once. The V call is TRBV30, the J call TRBJ2-7, with D possibly being TRBD1 (5 bases). The CDR3 length is 13 residues. V lost 1 base and J lost 5, with 12 bases in between. The germline gives CDR1 GTSNPN, CDR2 SVGIG (reference sequence). The CDR3 reads CAWSEGRVHEQYF. The CDR3, as DNA: TGTGCCTGGAGTGAGGGCAGGGTCCACGAGCAGTACTTC.